Below, 20 T cell receptor beta chains from the same sample are listed, as sequenced in a study of early T cells in non-severe SARS-CoV-2 infection. TCRdb passed the 5' RACE reads through MiXCR, listing each CDR3 protein once. This sample has just over 60,000 distinct CDR3 sequences, with roughly 8.8% found just once. Material: whole blood. These receptors all come from an adult who was a healthcare worker with PCR-confirmed SARS-CoV-2 infection or an uninfected control (not recorded which).

V is TRBV19 and J is TRBJ2-3; TRBD2 is a possible D gene (6 bases). V lost 3 bases and J 5 bases, leaving 12 bases between the germline ends. This CDR3 contains 14 residues. Germline CDR1 and CDR2: LNHDA and SQIVND (reference sequence). CDR3 sequence: CASSIPSEIDTQYF. The DNA for the CDR3 is TGTGCCAGTAGTATTCCTAGCGAAATAGATACGCAGTATTTT.

The chain recombines TRBV5-1 with TRBJ2-5; 8 bases are shared with TRBD1. CDR1 SGHRS and CDR2 YFSETQ come from the germline V gene. V lost 4 bases to trimming and J lost 5 bases; unmatched junction nucleotides: 7. The CDR3 runs 14 residues. CDR3 coding DNA: TGCGCCAGCAGCGCCGGACAGGGCGGGGAGACCCAGTACTTC. Its protein product is CASSAGQGGETQYF. Filled out from reference TRBV5-1 and TRBJ2-5, the complete variable domain reads KAGVTQTPRYLIKTRGQQVTLSCSPISGHRSVSWYQQTPGQGLQFLFEYFSETQRNKGNFPGRFSGRQFSNSRSEMNVSTLELGDSALYLCASSAGQGGETQYFGPGTRLLVL.

The chain joins TRBV4-1 to TRBJ2-5; 9 bases are shared with TRBD2. CDR1 and CDR2 from the germline V gene are MGHRA and YSYEKL. J lost 2 bases, V lost 1 base, and 11 bases had no gene match. This CDR3 is 18 amino acids long. This CDR3 reads CASSQVLARGGKQETQYF. CDR3 sequence (DNA): TGCGCCAGCAGCCAAGTACTCGCGCGGGGGGGAAAGCAAGAGACCCAGTACTTC.

The gene calls are TRBV24-1 and TRBJ2-2, with D hard to call. V lost 7 bases, J lost 2 bases, and 13 bases lay in between. CDR1 KGHDR and CDR2 SFDVKD come from the germline V gene. This CDR3 contains 15 residues. The CDR3 loop is CATSAPRSNTGELFF. The CDR3 nucleotides are TGTGCCACCAGCGCCCCCAGGTCCAACACCGGGGAGCTGTTTTTT.

This clonotype was seen a handful of times. The chain has TRBV7-2 and TRBJ2-3; 7 bases align to TRBD2. This CDR3 contains 15 residues. The trim removed 1 base at V and 7 bases at J, leaving 8 bases unmatched. Germline CDR1 SGHTA, CDR2 FQGNSA. Here the CDR3 DNA reads TGTGCCAGCAGCTTAGGGCGCGGGGGAGTCAATACGCAGTATTTT. Amino acids: CASSLGRGGVNTQYF.

V is TRBV5-4 and J is TRBJ1-1; D is uncertain. From germline, CDR1 is SGHNT and CDR2 YYREEE (reference sequence). V lost 4 bases and J lost 4, with 17 bases in between. CDR3 length: 15 residues. The DNA of the CDR3 is TGTGCCAGCAGCCCAGGACCCGTAAGTGGCACTGAAGCTTTCTTT. This sequence encodes CASSPGPVSGTEAFF.

The J gene is TRBJ1-4, the V gene TRBV2; 7 bases are a match to TRBD1. J lost 8 bases, V lost 5 bases, and 8 bases had no gene match. Germline CDR1 reads SNHLY; CDR2 reads FYNNEI. The CDR3 length is 14 residues. The CDR3 nucleotides are TGTGCCAGCAGTACAGGGAGGGGGCGAGAAAAACTGTTTTTT. It codes for CASSTGRGREKLFF.

This clonotype was counted ten times or more. This sequence joins TRBV7-9 and TRBJ2-2; 7 bases align to TRBD1. CDR1 and CDR2 (germline): SEHNR, FQNEAQ (reference sequence). The CDR3 contains 15 residues. Trimming cost V 6 bases and J 2 bases; bases outside gene matches: 6. CDR3 protein: CASRRGDSNTGELFF. The CDR3, as DNA: TGTGCCAGCAGACGTGGGGACAGCAACACCGGGGAGCTGTTTTTT.

The CDR3 here is CASSRTTGLTYGYTF. DNA for the CDR3: TGTGCCAGCAGCCGGACGACAGGGCTGACCTATGGCTACACCTTC. V and J are TRBV13 and TRBJ1-2, with 7 bases aligning to TRBD1. Unmatched junction bases numbered 10, after V lost 5 bases and J lost 4 bases. Germline V gene data show CDR1 as PRHDT and CDR2 as FYEKMQ (reference sequence). The length of the CDR3 is 15 residues. Supplemented by reference TRBV13 and TRBJ1-2, the full variable domain reads AAGVIQSPRHLIKEKRETATLKCYPIPRHDTVYWYQQGPGQDPQFLISFYEKMQSDKGSIPDRFSAQQFSDYHSELNMSSLELGDSALYFCASSRTTGLTYGYTFGSGTRLTVV.

This chain uses TRBV30 with TRBJ2-2; the D gene is possibly TRBD1 (6 bases). Trimming took off 2 bases at V and 5 bases at J, with 9 bases between the two ends. CDR3 length: 13 residues. CDR1 is GTSNPN and CDR2 is SVGIG in the germline V gene (reference sequence). CDR3 bases: TGTGCCTGGAGTAGTCAGGGGACCGGGGAGCTGTTTTTT. It is translated as CAWSSQGTGELFF.

This clonotype was seen repeatedly, ten times or more. The J gene is TRBJ1-1, the V gene TRBV5-1, with TRBD1 as a possible D gene (5 bases). The CDR3 spans 16 residues. In germline, CDR1 is SGHRS, CDR2 YFSETQ. Trimming cost V 0 bases and J 0 bases, with 12 bases left between them. CDR3 nucleotides: TGCGCCAGCAGCTTGGTCTCAGGGCCGATGAACACTGAAGCTTTCTTT. Translation: CASSLVSGPMNTEAFF.

The rearrangement joins TRBV20-1 to TRBJ1-6; 8 bases are a match to TRBD1. Germline V lookup: CDR1 DFQATT, CDR2 SNEGSKA (reference sequence). With V trimmed by 3 bases and J by 3 bases, 13 bases remained unmatched. This CDR3 is 18 amino acids long. The CDR3 loop is CSASGTGLSTVYNSPLHF. The CDR3 DNA follows: TGCAGTGCTAGCGGGACAGGACTTTCGACGGTCTATAATTCACCCCTCCACTTT.

This clonotype has only a few counts. The chain carries TRBV11-2 and TRBJ2-1; no clear D gene. From germline, CDR1 is SGHAT and CDR2 FQNNGV. V shed 5 bases and J shed 10 bases, with 21 bases lying between them. This CDR3 is 15 amino acids long. CDR3: CASSIIAGTNEEQFF. The CDR3 DNA is TGTGCCAGCAGCATCATAGCAGGAACAAATGAGGAGCAGTTCTTC.

The chain combines TRBV6-2 or TRBV6-3 with TRBJ2-2; D possibly corresponds to TRBD2 (6 bases). Germline CDR1 MNHEY, CDR2 SVGEGT. V was clipped by 7 bases and J by 8 bases, with 14 bases between them. The CDR3 is made up of 13 amino acids. CDR3 coding DNA: TGTGCCAGCAATGTTAACGGGGGAGGGGAGCTGTTTTTT. Its translation: CASNVNGGGELFF.

This clonotype was found a few times. The chain recombines TRBV27 with TRBJ2-5; 11 bases agree with TRBD2. The trim removed 0 bases at V and 1 base at J, leaving 1 base unmatched. The germline V gene encodes CDR1 MNHEY and CDR2 SMNVEV (reference sequence). The CDR3 runs to 16 residues. DNA of the CDR3: TGTGCCAGCAGTTTATCTAGCGGGGGGGCCCAAGAGACCCAGTACTTC. Translation: CASSLSSGGAQETQYF.

This clonotype was detected ten times or more. This chain links TRBV7-9 with TRBJ1-6, with no clear D. V was pared by 1 base and J by 13 bases, with 11 bases between. The CDR3 spans 13 residues. Germline CDR1 SEHNR, CDR2 FQNEAQ (reference sequence). CDR3 bases: TGTGCCAGCAGCTTAGATGGGTACGTCCCCCTCCACTTT. Its translation is CASSLDGYVPLHF.

This clonotype was recorded many times. The chain carries TRBV11-3 and TRBJ2-6; 7 bases are shared with TRBD2. The CDR3 is made up of 18 amino acids. The ends lost 5 bases at V and 1 base at J; junction bases unmatched: 11. From germline, CDR1 is SGHNT and CDR2 YENEEA. CDR3 sequence (DNA): TGTGCCAGCAGCCCGGGACTAATATCAATGTCTGGGGCCAACGTCCTGACTTTC. Translating it yields CASSPGLISMSGANVLTF.

This chain uses TRBV12-5 with TRBJ2-7; TRBD1 is a possible D gene (6 bases). Germline assignment: CDR1 LGHNT and CDR2 FRNRAP. This CDR3 has 21 residues. V gave up 0 bases and J gave up 1 base, with 28 bases separating them. Written as DNA, the CDR3 is TGTGCTAGTGGTTTGGTACTCTTCAGGGACACCGGATTCGGCCCTTCCTACGAGCAGTACGTC. This translates into CASGLVLFRDTGFGPSYEQYV.

There are a few counts of this clonotype. The chain joins TRBV11-3 to TRBJ2-5; 8 positions agree with TRBD1. With V trimmed by 5 bases and J by 2 bases, 10 bases remained unmatched. The CDR3 is made up of 16 amino acids. Germline-derived CDR1 and CDR2 are SGHNT and YENEEA. Here the CDR3 reads CASSLGQTGAQETQYF. Written as DNA, the CDR3 is TGTGCCAGCAGCCTGGGGCAGACAGGGGCGCAAGAGACCCAGTACTTC.

The chain combines TRBV7-3 with TRBJ2-1; no firm D call. With 0 bases removed from V and 9 bases from J, the gap between germline ends came to 12 bases. This CDR3 has 14 amino acids. Germline V lookup: CDR1 SGHTA, CDR2 FQGTGA. CDR3: CASSLTGRNGEQFF. The CDR3 nucleotides read TGTGCCAGCAGCTTAACAGGGCGTAACGGTGAGCAGTTCTTC.